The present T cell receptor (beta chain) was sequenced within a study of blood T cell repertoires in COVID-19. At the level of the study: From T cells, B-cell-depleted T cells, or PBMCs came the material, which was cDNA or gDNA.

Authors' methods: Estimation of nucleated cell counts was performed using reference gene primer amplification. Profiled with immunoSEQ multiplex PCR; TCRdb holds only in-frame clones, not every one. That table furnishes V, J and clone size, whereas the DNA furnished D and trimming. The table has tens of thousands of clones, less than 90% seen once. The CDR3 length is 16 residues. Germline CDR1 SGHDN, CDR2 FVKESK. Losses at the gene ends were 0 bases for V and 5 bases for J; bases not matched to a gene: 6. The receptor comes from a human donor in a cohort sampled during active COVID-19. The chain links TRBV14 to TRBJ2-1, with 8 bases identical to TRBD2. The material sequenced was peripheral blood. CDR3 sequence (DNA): TGTGCCAGCAGCCAAGATTGGGCGGGGGGAAACAATGAGCAGTTCTTC. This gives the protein CASSQDWAGGNNEQFF.